Sequencing of this T cell receptor (beta chain) was carried out in a study of blood T cell repertoires in COVID-19. Study details: From the United States, Italy and Spain came samples of acute and convalescent COVID-19. Nucleic acid was either cDNA or gDNA, and it came from T cells, B-cell-depleted T cells, or PBMCs.

The authors' processing: The authors estimated nucleated cell counts from reference gene primer amplification. Generated by immunoSEQ multiplex PCR, the TCRdb table keeps only in-frame clones and is missing some. V and J calls and clone size are those listed in that table; D and trimming were worked out from the DNA. The sample shows about 190,000 clones, about 88% of them seen only once. The length of the CDR3 is 13 residues. V was pared by 8 bases and J by 4 bases, with 6 bases of the junction left unmatched. CDR1 is KGHSH and CDR2 is LQKENI in the germline V gene. This TCR was recovered from a woman aged 25 to 39 with active or convalescent COVID-19. The gene calls are TRBV18 and TRBJ2-5, with 8 bases fitting TRBD1. Material: peripheral blood. CDR3 nucleotides: TGTGCCAGCCAGGGGGCGGGAAGAGAGACCCAGTACTTC. The encoded protein is CASQGAGRETQYF.